This is a list of T cell receptor beta chains from one sample in a study of cytomegalovirus exposure and HLA in healthy donors. Only in-frame clones appear in the TCRdb table, and some are missing; sequencing was by immunoSEQ multiplex PCR. Among about 120,000 clones listed, approximately 79% were seen once. Sequences were obtained from PBMCs. These receptors were collected from a man between 25 and 39 years old in good health and CMV-seronegative. CDR3s include the opening cysteine and the closing phenylalanine or tryptophan. The D gene is left open where the match is weak. The size field is filled for only some rows; it gives once, few, many or a size class.

CDR3 DNA: TGCGCCAGCAGCCAACCGGGACTAGCGGGTCGTAAAGATACGCAGTATTTT
CDR3 protein: CASSQPGLAGRKDTQYF
CDR3 length: 17
V gene: TRBV4-1
D gene: TRBD2
J gene: TRBJ2-3
clone size: NA

CDR3 DNA: TGTGCCAGCAGCCCACACATTGCGGGGGGGCCTCAGGAGCAGTTCTTC
CDR3 protein: CASSPHIAGGPQEQFF
CDR3 length: 16
V gene: TRBV9
D gene: TRBD2
J gene: TRBJ2-1
clone size: NA

CDR3 DNA: TGTGCCAGCAGCTTAGCGACAGGGGTAGGTGAGCAGTTCTTC
CDR3 protein: CASSLATGVGEQFF
CDR3 length: 14
V gene: TRBV7-8
D gene: TRBD1
J gene: TRBJ2-1
clone size: NA

CDR3 DNA: TGTGCCAGCAGCTTAACGGCGGGGGGTAATGAGCAGTTCTTC
CDR3 protein: CASSLTAGGNEQFF
CDR3 length: 14
V gene: TRBV7-3
D gene: TRBD2
J gene: TRBJ2-1
clone size: few

CDR3 DNA: TGTGCCAGCAGTAGATTTGGGACTAGGCAAAACATTCAGTACTTC
CDR3 protein: CASSRFGTRQNIQYF
CDR3 length: 15
V gene: TRBV9
D gene: TRBD2
J gene: TRBJ2-4
clone size: NA

CDR3 DNA: TGTGCCAGCAGTCAGGGGGTAGGCACTGAAGCTTTCTTT
CDR3 protein: CASSQGVGTEAFF
CDR3 length: 13
V gene: TRBV2
D gene: TRBD1
J gene: TRBJ1-1
clone size: few

CDR3 DNA: TGTGCCAGAGGGAGGTATAGCAATCAGCCCCAGCATTTT
CDR3 protein: CARGRYSNQPQHF
CDR3 length: 13
V gene: TRBV27
D gene: NA
J gene: TRBJ1-5
clone size: NA

CDR3 DNA: TGTGCCTGGACCGGGACAGGGAGATTTAGTGGTTCACCCCTCCACTTT
CDR3 protein: CAWTGTGRFSGSPLHF
CDR3 length: 16
V gene: TRBV30
D gene: TRBD1
J gene: TRBJ1-6
clone size: NA

CDR3 DNA: TGTGCCTGGAGTTTGGGACAGGGCAGGGACACCATATATTTT
CDR3 protein: CAWSLGQGRDTIYF
CDR3 length: 14
V gene: TRBV30
D gene: TRBD1
J gene: TRBJ1-3
clone size: NA

CDR3 DNA: TGTGCCAGCTCACTAGATTATGGCTACACCTTC
CDR3 protein: CASSLDYGYTF
CDR3 length: 11
V gene: TRBV18
D gene: NA
J gene: TRBJ1-2
clone size: NA

CDR3 DNA: TGTGCCAGCAGTGATAGGGGGAGCAATCAGCCCCAGCATTTT
CDR3 protein: CASSDRGSNQPQHF
CDR3 length: 14
V gene: TRBV25-1
D gene: NA
J gene: TRBJ1-5
clone size: few

CDR3 DNA: TGTGCCTGGAGTGTACGCGACGGGGGCACAGATACGCAGTATTTT
CDR3 protein: CAWSVRDGGTDTQYF
CDR3 length: 15
V gene: TRBV30
D gene: NA
J gene: TRBJ2-3
clone size: once

CDR3 DNA: TGTGCCAGCGCGAGTCTCTCTGGCTACACCTTC
CDR3 protein: CASASLSGYTF
CDR3 length: 11
V gene: TRBV6-5
D gene: NA
J gene: TRBJ1-2
clone size: NA

CDR3 DNA: TGTGCCTGGAGTACGCCGGCGCAGGGGGATTCACCCCTCCACTTT
CDR3 protein: CAWSTPAQGDSPLHF
CDR3 length: 15
V gene: TRBV30
D gene: TRBD1
J gene: TRBJ1-6
clone size: few

CDR3 DNA: TGTGCCAGCAGTTTAATAAAGGGGGTTAATGAAAAACTGTTTTTT
CDR3 protein: CASSLIKGVNEKLFF
CDR3 length: 15
V gene: TRBV28
D gene: NA
J gene: TRBJ1-4
clone size: NA

CDR3 DNA: TGTGCCACCCGGGGCCTACAGGGGGCAGGAGGTCGATCTGGAAACACCATATATTTT
CDR3 protein: CATRGLQGAGGRSGNTIYF
CDR3 length: 19
V gene: TRBV28
D gene: TRBD1
J gene: TRBJ1-3
clone size: NA

CDR3 DNA: TGTGCCAGCTCACCACAGGGGTTTTCTTTGGACGAGCAGTACTTC
CDR3 protein: CASSPQGFSLDEQYF
CDR3 length: 15
V gene: TRBV18
D gene: NA
J gene: TRBJ2-7
clone size: NA

CDR3 DNA: TGTGCCAGCAGCTTGTGGATGGGCAGTTCCTACGAGCAGTACTTC
CDR3 protein: CASSLWMGSSYEQYF
CDR3 length: 15
V gene: TRBV11-2
D gene: NA
J gene: TRBJ2-7
clone size: NA

CDR3 DNA: TGCGCCAGCAGCTTGGCCGCAGGGAACGAGCAGTACTTC
CDR3 protein: CASSLAAGNEQYF
CDR3 length: 13
V gene: TRBV5-1
D gene: NA
J gene: TRBJ2-7
clone size: once

CDR3 DNA: TGTGCCAGCAGCCCGATAGCGAGCAGCTATGGCTACACCTTC
CDR3 protein: CASSPIASSYGYTF
CDR3 length: 14
V gene: TRBV11-2
D gene: NA
J gene: TRBJ1-2
clone size: NA

CDR3 DNA: TGTGCCAGCAGTTTGGGACAGAACTACGAGCAGTACTTC
CDR3 protein: CASSLGQNYEQYF
CDR3 length: 13
V gene: TRBV27
D gene: TRBD1
J gene: TRBJ2-7
clone size: NA

CDR3 DNA: TGTGCCAGCAGTATAAACCAACAGGGTCACATCTCCTACGAGCAGTACTTC
CDR3 protein: CASSINQQGHISYEQYF
CDR3 length: 17
V gene: TRBV27
D gene: NA
J gene: TRBJ2-7
clone size: NA

CDR3 DNA: TGTGCCAGCAGGGTCAGGGCGAGCTATGGCTACACCTTC
CDR3 protein: CASRVRASYGYTF
CDR3 length: 13
V gene: TRBV6-5
D gene: NA
J gene: TRBJ1-2
clone size: NA

CDR3 DNA: TGTGCCAGCACTACACATGCGGGACAGGGGCAAGAGACCCAGTACTTC
CDR3 protein: CASTTHAGQGQETQYF
CDR3 length: 16
V gene: TRBV6-6
D gene: TRBD1
J gene: TRBJ2-5
clone size: NA

CDR3 DNA: TGTGCCAGCAGCTTAAACCTGGGGGGACAGCCCCAGCATTTT
CDR3 protein: CASSLNLGGQPQHF
CDR3 length: 14
V gene: TRBV7-2
D gene: NA
J gene: TRBJ1-5
clone size: NA

CDR3 DNA: TGCGCCAGCAGCCATACAGGGGGGTATGATGGCTACACCTTC
CDR3 protein: CASSHTGGYDGYTF
CDR3 length: 14
V gene: TRBV4-1
D gene: TRBD1
J gene: TRBJ1-2
clone size: NA

CDR3 DNA: TGTGCCAGCAGCTCGACAGGGAACCCCTACAATGAGCAGTTCTTC
CDR3 protein: CASSSTGNPYNEQFF
CDR3 length: 15
V gene: TRBV7-2
D gene: TRBD1
J gene: TRBJ2-1
clone size: NA

CDR3 DNA: TGTGCCAGCAGCTTACCAGGGATTAATGAAAAACTGTTTTTT
CDR3 protein: CASSLPGINEKLFF
CDR3 length: 14
V gene: TRBV5-6
D gene: NA
J gene: TRBJ1-4
clone size: few

CDR3 DNA: TGTGCCAGCAGTTATAGTCCGGGAGGCACTGAAGCTTTCTTT
CDR3 protein: CASSYSPGGTEAFF
CDR3 length: 14
V gene: TRBV6-6
D gene: NA
J gene: TRBJ1-1
clone size: NA

CDR3 DNA: TGTGCCAGCAACAAAATCCCGACAGGATCTAGCTATGGCTACACCTTC
CDR3 protein: CASNKIPTGSSYGYTF
CDR3 length: 16
V gene: TRBV9
D gene: NA
J gene: TRBJ1-2
clone size: NA

CDR3 DNA: TGTGCCAGCAGTTACGCTGGAGGGGCAGAAAAACTGTTTTTT
CDR3 protein: CASSYAGGAEKLFF
CDR3 length: 14
V gene: TRBV6-5
D gene: NA
J gene: TRBJ1-4
clone size: NA

CDR3 DNA: TGTGCCTGGGGCAGGGGACCCACTGAAGCTTTCTTT
CDR3 protein: CAWGRGPTEAFF
CDR3 length: 12
V gene: TRBV30
D gene: NA
J gene: TRBJ1-1
clone size: few

CDR3 DNA: TGTGCCAGCAGCTTCTCTCAGGGGAACACTGAAGCTTTCTTT
CDR3 protein: CASSFSQGNTEAFF
CDR3 length: 14
V gene: TRBV13
D gene: NA
J gene: TRBJ1-1
clone size: NA

CDR3 DNA: TGTGCCAGCAGCCCAAAGGCGGGGGGCGACCACAATGAGCAGTTCTTC
CDR3 protein: CASSPKAGGDHNEQFF
CDR3 length: 16
V gene: TRBV5-5
D gene: TRBD2
J gene: TRBJ2-1
clone size: few

CDR3 DNA: TGTGCCAGCACCCACGGAGGGGACAGTCGCTCCTACAATGAGCAGTTCTTC
CDR3 protein: CASTHGGDSRSYNEQFF
CDR3 length: 17
V gene: TRBV28
D gene: NA
J gene: TRBJ2-1
clone size: NA

CDR3 DNA: TGTGCCAGCATCGACGCACCGGGACAGGGGGTTCATGTCTATAATTCACCCCTCCACTTT
CDR3 protein: CASIDAPGQGVHVYNSPLHF
CDR3 length: 20
V gene: TRBV28
D gene: TRBD1
J gene: TRBJ1-6
clone size: NA

CDR3 DNA: TGTGCCATCAGTGGCCGGACAGATGGACCTGTTAACTATGGCTACACCTTC
CDR3 protein: CAISGRTDGPVNYGYTF
CDR3 length: 17
V gene: TRBV10-3
D gene: NA
J gene: TRBJ1-2
clone size: NA

CDR3 DNA: TGTGCCAGCAGCCAAGATACAGGGAGCTCCTACGAGCAGTACTTC
CDR3 protein: CASSQDTGSSYEQYF
CDR3 length: 15
V gene: TRBV4-2
D gene: NA
J gene: TRBJ2-7
clone size: NA

CDR3 DNA: TGTGCCAGCACCCGAGATACGCAGTATTTT
CDR3 protein: CASTRDTQYF
CDR3 length: 10
V gene: TRBV7-9
D gene: NA
J gene: TRBJ2-3
clone size: NA

CDR3 DNA: TGTGCCAGCAGCCAAGATCTGGCTAGCGGGGGGAGGGAGCAGTACTTC
CDR3 protein: CASSQDLASGGREQYF
CDR3 length: 16
V gene: TRBV4-2
D gene: TRBD2
J gene: TRBJ2-7
clone size: few

CDR3 DNA: TGTGCCAGTACCCTTCTCGAGAGGGACTATGGCTACACCTTC
CDR3 protein: CASTLLERDYGYTF
CDR3 length: 14
V gene: TRBV6-1
D gene: NA
J gene: TRBJ1-2
clone size: NA

CDR3 DNA: TGTGCCTGGAGTGGTCCCGGACAGGTCGCGAACACCGGGGAGCTGTTTTTT
CDR3 protein: CAWSGPGQVANTGELFF
CDR3 length: 17
V gene: TRBV30
D gene: TRBD1
J gene: TRBJ2-2
clone size: NA

CDR3 DNA: TGCGCCAGCAGCCCAGGGGGCTATGGCTACACCTTC
CDR3 protein: CASSPGGYGYTF
CDR3 length: 12
V gene: TRBV4-3
D gene: TRBD1
J gene: TRBJ1-2
clone size: NA

CDR3 DNA: TGTGCCAGCAGCTCAGGGGCGAGGGATACGCAGTATTTT
CDR3 protein: CASSSGARDTQYF
CDR3 length: 13
V gene: TRBV7-3
D gene: NA
J gene: TRBJ2-3
clone size: few

CDR3 DNA: TGTGCCAGCAGTAAAACAGGGGCTGAAGCTTTCTTT
CDR3 protein: CASSKTGAEAFF
CDR3 length: 12
V gene: TRBV27
D gene: TRBD1
J gene: TRBJ1-1
clone size: NA

CDR3 DNA: TGCAGCGTCCGACAGGGAACCTACGAGCAGTACTTC
CDR3 protein: CSVRQGTYEQYF
CDR3 length: 12
V gene: TRBV29-1
D gene: TRBD1
J gene: TRBJ2-7
clone size: NA

CDR3 DNA: TGTGCCAGCAGTGAACCCTTCCGCCAGTCGGGAGCTTTCTTT
CDR3 protein: CASSEPFRQSGAFF
CDR3 length: 14
V gene: TRBV6-1
D gene: NA
J gene: TRBJ1-1
clone size: NA

CDR3 DNA: TGTGCCAGCAGCTCAGCCGGGACAGGGACCTACGAGCAGTACTTC
CDR3 protein: CASSSAGTGTYEQYF
CDR3 length: 15
V gene: TRBV5-4
D gene: TRBD1
J gene: TRBJ2-7
clone size: medium-sized

CDR3 DNA: TGTGCCAGCAAAAGCGACCTCAGGGGGAGCTATGGCTACACCTTC
CDR3 protein: CASKSDLRGSYGYTF
CDR3 length: 15
V gene: TRBV6-5
D gene: TRBD1
J gene: TRBJ1-2
clone size: few

CDR3 DNA: TGTGCCAGCAGATCGTCCGGGACTAGAAATGAGCAGTTCTTC
CDR3 protein: CASRSSGTRNEQFF
CDR3 length: 14
V gene: TRBV6-5
D gene: TRBD2
J gene: TRBJ2-1
clone size: NA

CDR3 DNA: TGTGCCAGCTCACCAGTGACAGGGGCTGGGGCCAACGTCCTGACTTTC
CDR3 protein: CASSPVTGAGANVLTF
CDR3 length: 16
V gene: TRBV18
D gene: TRBD1
J gene: TRBJ2-6
clone size: NA

CDR3 DNA: TGCGCCAGCAGTGAATGGGAGGGTTGGAATTCACCCCTCCACTTT
CDR3 protein: CASSEWEGWNSPLHF
CDR3 length: 15
V gene: TRBV10-2
D gene: NA
J gene: TRBJ1-6
clone size: NA

CDR3 DNA: TGTGCCAGCAGCTTAGGGACTAGCGGTCGCACAGATACGCAGTATTTT
CDR3 protein: CASSLGTSGRTDTQYF
CDR3 length: 16
V gene: TRBV11-3
D gene: TRBD2
J gene: TRBJ2-3
clone size: few

CDR3 DNA: TGCGCCAGCAGCCTTAATAGCTTCACAGATACGCAGTATTTT
CDR3 protein: CASSLNSFTDTQYF
CDR3 length: 14
V gene: TRBV5-1
D gene: NA
J gene: TRBJ2-3
clone size: few

CDR3 DNA: TGTGCCATCAGTGACGGGCGGGGGGGAAACACCGGGGAGCTGTTTTTT
CDR3 protein: CAISDGRGGNTGELFF
CDR3 length: 16
V gene: TRBV10-3
D gene: TRBD2
J gene: TRBJ2-2
clone size: NA

CDR3 DNA: TGCGCCACCGGGACAGCGAACACCGGGGAGCTGTTTTTT
CDR3 protein: CATGTANTGELFF
CDR3 length: 13
V gene: TRBV5-1
D gene: TRBD1
J gene: TRBJ2-2
clone size: NA

CDR3 DNA: TGTGCCAGCATTAAAAGGGAAAACCCCAGGGAGGGAGGGATCGGCCACAATGAGCAGTTCTTC
CDR3 protein: CASIKRENPREGGIGHNEQFF
CDR3 length: 21
V gene: TRBV21-1
D gene: NA
J gene: TRBJ2-1
clone size: NA

CDR3 DNA: TGTGCCAGCAGCAGGGGACAGATCAACTATGGCTACACCTTC
CDR3 protein: CASSRGQINYGYTF
CDR3 length: 14
V gene: TRBV7-9
D gene: TRBD1
J gene: TRBJ1-2
clone size: NA